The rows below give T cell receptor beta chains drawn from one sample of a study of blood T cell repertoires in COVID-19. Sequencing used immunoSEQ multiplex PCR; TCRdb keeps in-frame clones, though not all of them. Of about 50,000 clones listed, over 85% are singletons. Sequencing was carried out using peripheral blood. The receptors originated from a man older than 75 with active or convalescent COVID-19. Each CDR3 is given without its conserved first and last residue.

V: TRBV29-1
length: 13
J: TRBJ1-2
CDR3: SARDGDQRIYGYT

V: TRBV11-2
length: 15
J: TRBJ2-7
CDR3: ASSLSRGDILSYEQY

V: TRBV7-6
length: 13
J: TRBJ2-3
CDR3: ASIGRVGGADTQY

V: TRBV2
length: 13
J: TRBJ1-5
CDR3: ASSDQGTGNQPQH

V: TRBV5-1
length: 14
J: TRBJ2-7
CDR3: ASSINSGGSTYEQY

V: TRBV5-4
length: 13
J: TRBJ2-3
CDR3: ASSLVGQGTDTQY

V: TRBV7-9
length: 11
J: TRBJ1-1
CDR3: ASSRTGNTEAF

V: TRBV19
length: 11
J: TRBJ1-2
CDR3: ASKGQDNYGYT

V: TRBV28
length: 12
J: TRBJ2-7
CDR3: ASSLRQGKYEQY

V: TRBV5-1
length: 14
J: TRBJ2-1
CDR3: ASSDRPGQGYNEQF

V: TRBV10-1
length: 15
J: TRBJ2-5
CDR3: ASSESGAGASQETQY

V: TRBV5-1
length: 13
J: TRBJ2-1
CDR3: ASSLRTGRVAEQF

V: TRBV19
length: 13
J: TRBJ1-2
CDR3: ASSIDLSRASGYT

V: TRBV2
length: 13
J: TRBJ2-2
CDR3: ASSASRPVTGELF

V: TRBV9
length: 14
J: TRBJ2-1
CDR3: ASSASGGANYNEQF